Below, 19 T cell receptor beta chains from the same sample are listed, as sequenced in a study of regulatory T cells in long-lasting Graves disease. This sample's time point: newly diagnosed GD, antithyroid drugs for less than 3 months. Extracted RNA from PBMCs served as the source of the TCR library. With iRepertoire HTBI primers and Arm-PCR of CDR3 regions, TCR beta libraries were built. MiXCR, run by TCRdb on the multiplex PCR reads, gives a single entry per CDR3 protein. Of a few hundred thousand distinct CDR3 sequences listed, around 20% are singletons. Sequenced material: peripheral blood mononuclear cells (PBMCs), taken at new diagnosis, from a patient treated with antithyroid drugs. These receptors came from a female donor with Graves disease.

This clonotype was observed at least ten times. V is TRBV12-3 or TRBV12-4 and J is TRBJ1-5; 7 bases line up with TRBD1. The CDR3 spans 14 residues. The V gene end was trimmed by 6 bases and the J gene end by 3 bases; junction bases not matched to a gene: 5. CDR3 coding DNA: TGTGCCAGCAGCACTGACAGGGCCAATCAGCCCCAGCATTTT. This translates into CASSTDRANQPQHF.

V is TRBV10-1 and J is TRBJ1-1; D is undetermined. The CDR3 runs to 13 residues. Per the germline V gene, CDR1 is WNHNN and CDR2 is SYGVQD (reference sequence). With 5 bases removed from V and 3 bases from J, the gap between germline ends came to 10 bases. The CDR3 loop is CASSKTRDTEAFF. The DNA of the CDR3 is TGCGCCAGCAGTAAAACCCGGGACACTGAAGCTTTCTTT.

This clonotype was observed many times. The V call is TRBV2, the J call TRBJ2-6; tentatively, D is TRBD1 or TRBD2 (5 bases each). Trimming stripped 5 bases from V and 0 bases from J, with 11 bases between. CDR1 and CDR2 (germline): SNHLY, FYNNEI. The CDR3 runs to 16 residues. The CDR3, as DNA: TGTGCCAGCAGTTGGGACGGCAGCTCTGGGGCCAACGTCCTGACTTTC. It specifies CASSWDGSSGANVLTF.

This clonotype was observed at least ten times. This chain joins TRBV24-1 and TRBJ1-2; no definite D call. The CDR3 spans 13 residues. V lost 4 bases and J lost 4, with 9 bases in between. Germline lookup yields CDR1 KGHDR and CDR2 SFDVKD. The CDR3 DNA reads TGTGCCACCAGTGACTCGGACGTCTATGGCTACACCTTC. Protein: CATSDSDVYGYTF.

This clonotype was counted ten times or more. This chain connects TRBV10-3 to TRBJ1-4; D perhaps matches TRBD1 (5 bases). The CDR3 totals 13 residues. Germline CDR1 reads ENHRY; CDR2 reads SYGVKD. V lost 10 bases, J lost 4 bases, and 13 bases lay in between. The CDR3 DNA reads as TGTGCCAGTTCAGGGTCGGGTAATGAAAAACTGTTTTTT. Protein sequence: CASSGSGNEKLFF.

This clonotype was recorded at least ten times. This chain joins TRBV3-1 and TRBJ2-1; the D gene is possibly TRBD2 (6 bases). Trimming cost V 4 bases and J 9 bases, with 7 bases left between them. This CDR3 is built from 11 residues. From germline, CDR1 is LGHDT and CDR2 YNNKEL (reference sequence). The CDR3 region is CASSPGGEQFF. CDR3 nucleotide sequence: TGTGCCAGCAGCCCCGGGGGTGAGCAGTTCTTC.

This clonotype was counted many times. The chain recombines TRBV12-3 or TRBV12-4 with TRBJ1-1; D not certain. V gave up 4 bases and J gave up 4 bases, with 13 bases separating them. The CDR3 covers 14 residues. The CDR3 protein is CASSSNLVSTEAFF. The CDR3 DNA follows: TGTGCCAGCAGTTCGAACCTTGTATCCACTGAAGCTTTCTTT.

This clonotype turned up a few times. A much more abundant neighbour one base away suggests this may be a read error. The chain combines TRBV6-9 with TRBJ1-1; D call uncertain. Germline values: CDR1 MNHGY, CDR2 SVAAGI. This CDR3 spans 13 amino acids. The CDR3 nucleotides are TGTGCCAGCGGTTACTTTCCGAACACTGAAGCTTTCTTT. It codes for CASGYFPNTEAFF.

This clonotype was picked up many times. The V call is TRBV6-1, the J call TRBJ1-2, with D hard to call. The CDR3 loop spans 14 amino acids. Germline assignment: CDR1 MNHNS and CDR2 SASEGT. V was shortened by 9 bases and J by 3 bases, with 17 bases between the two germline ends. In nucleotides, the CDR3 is TGTGCCAGTCTTACGAGAGGTCGGGACTATGGCTACACCTTC. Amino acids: CASLTRGRDYGYTF.

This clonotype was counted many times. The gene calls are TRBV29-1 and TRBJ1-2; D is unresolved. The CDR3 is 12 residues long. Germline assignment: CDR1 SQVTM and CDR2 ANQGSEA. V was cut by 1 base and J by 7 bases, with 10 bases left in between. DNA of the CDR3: TGCAGCGTTGAAGGAAACGGGGTTGGCTACACCTTC. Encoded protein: CSVEGNGVGYTF.

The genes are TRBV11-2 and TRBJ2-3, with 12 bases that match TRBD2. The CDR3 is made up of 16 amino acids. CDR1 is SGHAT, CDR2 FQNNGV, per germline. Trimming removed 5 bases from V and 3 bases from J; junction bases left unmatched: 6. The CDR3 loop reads CASSPRLAGETDTQYF. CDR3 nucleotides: TGTGCCAGCAGCCCGAGACTAGCGGGAGAGACAGATACGCAGTATTTT.

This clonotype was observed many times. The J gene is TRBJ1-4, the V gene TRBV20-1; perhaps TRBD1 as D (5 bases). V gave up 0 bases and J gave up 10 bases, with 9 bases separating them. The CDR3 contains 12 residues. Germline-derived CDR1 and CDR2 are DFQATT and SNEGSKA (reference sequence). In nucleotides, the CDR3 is TGCAGTGCTAGAGAACTGGGGGGAAAACTGTTTTTT. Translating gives CSARELGGKLFF.

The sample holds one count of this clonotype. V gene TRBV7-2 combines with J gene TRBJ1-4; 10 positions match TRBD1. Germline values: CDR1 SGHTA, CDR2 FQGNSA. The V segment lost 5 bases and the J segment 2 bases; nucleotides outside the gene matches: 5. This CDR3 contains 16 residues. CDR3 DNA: TGTGCCAGCAGCCCCCGGGACAGGGGTACTAATGAAAAACTGTTTTTT. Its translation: CASSPRDRGTNEKLFF.

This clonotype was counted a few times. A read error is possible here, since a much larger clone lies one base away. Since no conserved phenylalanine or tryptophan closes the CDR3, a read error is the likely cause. The CDR3 reads CASSYRSSYEQYS. CDR3 nucleotide sequence: TGTGCCAGCAGTTACAGGAGCTCCTACGAGCAGTACTCC. The chain carries TRBV11-3 and TRBJ2-7; TRBD1 might be the D (5 bases). Germline V gene sequence: CDR1 SGHNT, CDR2 YENEEA. Trimming shortened V by 6 bases and J by 0 bases, and 9 bases separated the two germline ends. CDR3 length: 13 residues.

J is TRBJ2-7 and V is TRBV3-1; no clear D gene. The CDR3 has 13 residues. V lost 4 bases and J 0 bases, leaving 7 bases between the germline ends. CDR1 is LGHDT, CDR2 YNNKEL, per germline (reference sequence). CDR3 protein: CASSLFDSYEQYF. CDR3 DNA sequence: TGTGCCAGCAGCCTCTTCGACTCCTACGAGCAGTACTTC.

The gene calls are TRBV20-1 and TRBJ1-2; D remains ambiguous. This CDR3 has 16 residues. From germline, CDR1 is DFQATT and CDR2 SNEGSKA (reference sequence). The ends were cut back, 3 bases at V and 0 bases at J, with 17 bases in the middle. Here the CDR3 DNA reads TGCAGTGCTAGGGTCCCATCGACCATAGCTAACTATGGCTACACCTTC. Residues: CSARVPSTIANYGYTF.

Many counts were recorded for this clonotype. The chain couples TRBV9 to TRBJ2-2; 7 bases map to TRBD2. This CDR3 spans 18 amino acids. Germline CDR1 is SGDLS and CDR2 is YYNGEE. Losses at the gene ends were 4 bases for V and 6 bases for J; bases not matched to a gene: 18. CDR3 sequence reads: CASSSSRREATRPGELFF. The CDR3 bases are TGTGCCAGCAGCTCGAGTAGACGGGAGGCCACCCGCCCCGGGGAGCTGTTTTTT.

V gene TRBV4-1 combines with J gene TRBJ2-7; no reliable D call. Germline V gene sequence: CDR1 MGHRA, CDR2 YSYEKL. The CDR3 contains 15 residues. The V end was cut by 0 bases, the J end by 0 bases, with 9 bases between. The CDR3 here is CASSQDQRSSYEQYF. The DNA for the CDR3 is TGCGCCAGCAGCCAAGATCAACGGAGCTCCTACGAGCAGTACTTC.

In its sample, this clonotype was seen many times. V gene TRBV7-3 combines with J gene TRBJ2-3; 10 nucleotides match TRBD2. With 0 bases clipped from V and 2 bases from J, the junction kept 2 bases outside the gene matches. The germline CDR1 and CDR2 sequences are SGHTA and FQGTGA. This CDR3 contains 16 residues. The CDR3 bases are TGTGCCAGCAGCTTAACAGCGGGAGGGAACACAGATACGCAGTATTTT. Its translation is CASSLTAGGNTDTQYF. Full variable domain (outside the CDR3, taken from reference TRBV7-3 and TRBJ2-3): GAGVSQTPSNKVTEKGKYVELRCDPISGHTALYWYRQSLGQGPEFLIYFQGTGAADDSGLPNDRFFAVRPEGSVSTLKIQRTERGDSAVYLCASSLTAGGNTDTQYFGPGTRLTVL.